This T cell receptor beta chain was identified in a study of blood T cell repertoires in COVID-19. The CDR3 runs 13 residues. The germline V and J ends were trimmed by 5 bases and 5 bases, with 10 bases remaining between them. Germline loops: CDR1 SEHNR, CDR2 FQNEAQ (reference sequence). The assay was immunoSEQ multiplex PCR, and TCRdb's table has in-frame clones only and misses some. The sample lists about 94,000 clones; around three quarters were seen once. This clonotype originated in a woman at least 80 years old with acute or convalescent COVID-19. The sample consisted of peripheral blood. This chain joins TRBV7-9 and TRBJ1-5; no reliable D call. CDR3 loop: CASSPDGDQPQHF. In DNA form, the CDR3 reads TGTGCCAGCAGCCCCGACGGAGATCAGCCCCAGCATTTT. Drawing the rest from reference TRBV7-9 and TRBJ1-5, the complete variable domain is DTGVSQNPRHKITKRGQNVTFRCDPISEHNRLYWYRQTLGQGPEFLTYFQNEAQLEKSRLLSDRFSAERPKGSFSTLEIQRTEQGDSAMYLCASSPDGDQPQHFGDGTRLSIL.